Shown below are 32 T cell receptor beta chains from a single sample sequenced in a study of T cells after yellow fever vaccination. TCRdb reprocessed the 5' RACE reads with MiXCR, giving one entry per CDR3 protein. Among 200,000 to 300,000 distinct CDR3 sequences, roughly 6.8% were seen once, and the ten largest hold 1% to 1.2%. Source: CD4+ T cells sorted from PBMCs, taken on the day of the yellow fever booster vaccination. These receptors all come from a man younger than 40 who received the YFV17D yellow fever vaccine.

This clonotype was found many times. The CDR3 DNA reads as TGCGCCAGCAGCGGACAGGGTGGAGATACGCAGTATTTT. Residues: CASSGQGGDTQYF. The chain employs TRBV5-1 and TRBJ2-3, with TRBD1 matching over 8 bases. V trimming: 4 bases; J trimming: 5 bases; junction bases outside the gene matches: 3. Germline loops: CDR1 SGHRS, CDR2 YFSETQ. The CDR3 length is 13 residues.

This clonotype was counted only a few times. The chain joins TRBV30 to TRBJ2-3; 8 bases agree with TRBD1. Germline lookup yields CDR1 GTSNPN and CDR2 SVGIG (reference sequence). V gave up 3 bases and J gave up 1 base; unmatched junction bases: 9. This CDR3 is 16 amino acids long. The CDR3 region is CAWSFLPGQGTDTQYF. The CDR3 DNA reads as TGTGCCTGGAGCTTTTTACCGGGACAGGGCACAGATACGCAGTATTTT. The whole variable domain, filled in from reference TRBV30 and TRBJ2-3, reads SQTIHQWPATLVQPVGSPLSLECTVEGTSNPNLYWYRQAAGRGLQLLFYSVGIGQISSEVPQNLSASRPQDRQFILSSKKLLLSDSGFYLCAWSFLPGQGTDTQYFGPGTRLTVL.

In this sample, this clonotype turned up many times. This chain connects TRBV7-3 to TRBJ2-2; D assignment may be TRBD1 or TRBD2 (5 bases each). The CDR3 covers 15 residues. Germline loops: CDR1 SGHTA, CDR2 FQGTGA. Trimming stripped 5 bases from V and 5 bases from J, with 15 bases between. CDR3 loop: CASSRDGQGTGELFF. DNA for the CDR3: TGTGCCAGCAGCCGGGACGGTCAAGGGACCGGGGAGCTGTTTTTT.

V is TRBV20-1 and J is TRBJ2-1; a weak D match, TRBD2 (5 bases). The germline CDR1 and CDR2 sequences are DFQATT and SNEGSKA (reference sequence). This CDR3 region has 12 residues. The V end lost 4 bases, the J end lost 9 bases, and 13 bases lay between the germline ends. Here the CDR3 DNA reads TGCAGTGCTAAGGGAGAGCCCTTTGAGCAGTTCTTC. Protein product: CSAKGEPFEQFF.

This sequence joins TRBV18 and TRBJ1-1, with a possible D match to TRBD1 (5 bases). The CDR3 consists of 14 residues. The V end lost 6 bases, the J end lost 4 bases, and 15 bases lay between the germline ends. Germline loops: CDR1 KGHSH, CDR2 LQKENI. CDR3 amino acids: CASSPGLQGTEAFF. CDR3 bases: TGTGCCAGCTCGCCCGGACTTCAGGGCACTGAAGCTTTCTTT.

V is TRBV15 and J is TRBJ1-4; D is possibly TRBD1 (5 bases). Per the germline V gene, CDR1 is LNHNV and CDR2 is YYDKDF (reference sequence). Deletions cut 1 base from V and 5 bases from J, with 11 bases between. The CDR3 is 15 amino acids. This chain's CDR3 is CATSRGTLENEKLFF. The CDR3 DNA follows: TGTGCCACCAGCAGAGGGACACTTGAAAATGAAAAACTGTTTTTT.

This clonotype was observed at least ten times. The V call is TRBV10-2, the J call TRBJ2-3, with 11 bases lining up with TRBD2. Trimming cost V 3 bases and J 4 bases; bases outside gene matches: 12. Germline V lookup: CDR1 WSHSY, CDR2 SAAADI. There are 18 residues in the CDR3. In DNA form, the CDR3 reads TGCGCCAGCAGTGACCGACTAGCGGGGCTTAGTTGGGCAGATACGCAGTATTTT. It is translated as CASSDRLAGLSWADTQYF.

The chain employs TRBV5-1 and TRBJ2-3; unclear D gene. CDR1 SGHRS and CDR2 YFSETQ come from the germline V gene. V lost 6 bases and J 5 bases, leaving 16 bases between the germline ends. The CDR3 is made up of 14 amino acids. CDR3 sequence: CASTTSTIGDTQYF. CDR3 nucleotide sequence: TGCGCCAGCACGACGTCGACCATCGGAGATACGCAGTATTTT.

In its sample, this clonotype was seen many times. This chain links TRBV5-1 with TRBJ1-1; no definite D call. The germline V gene encodes CDR1 SGHRS and CDR2 YFSETQ. The V gene lost 2 bases and the J gene lost 7 bases, with 6 bases spanning the gap. This CDR3 contains 11 residues. The CDR3 nucleotides are TGCGCCAGCAGCTTCGAGGGTGAAGCTTTCTTT. This gives the protein CASSFEGEAFF.

This clonotype was detected only a few times. The chain combines TRBV20-1 with TRBJ1-4; D not resolved. The germline CDR1 and CDR2 sequences are DFQATT and SNEGSKA (reference sequence). This CDR3 region has 15 residues. V lost 5 bases to trimming and J lost 3 bases, with 16 bases between them. This chain's CDR3 is CSASEIMGANEKLFF. For the CDR3, the DNA is TGCAGTGCTTCAGAGATCATGGGAGCTAATGAAAAACTGTTTTTT.

V and J are TRBV5-1 and TRBJ1-6; 8 bases match TRBD1. Germline CDR1 and CDR2: SGHRS and YFSETQ. Trimming at V came to 4 bases and at J to 7 bases, leaving 1 base not matched to a gene. This CDR3 contains 13 residues. The DNA for the CDR3 is TGCGCCAGCAGCAACAGGGGGAATTCACCCCTCCACTTT. Its protein is CASSNRGNSPLHF.

This clonotype has only a few counts. The chain links TRBV5-1 to TRBJ1-2; D is unresolved. Germline loops: CDR1 SGHRS, CDR2 YFSETQ. The CDR3 is made up of 13 amino acids. V lost 0 bases, J lost 7 bases, and 10 bases lay in between. CDR3: CASSLDSPGGYTF. The CDR3 coding sequence is TGCGCCAGCAGCTTGGACAGCCCGGGTGGCTACACCTTC.

This clonotype was counted ten times or more. The chain employs TRBV4-3 and TRBJ2-4; D remains ambiguous. The CDR3 length is 16 residues. Germline CDR1 is LGHNA and CDR2 is YSLEER. The V gene lost 0 bases and the J gene lost 0 bases, with 9 bases spanning the gap. The CDR3 region is CASSQEFRVAKNIQYF. CDR3 DNA sequence: TGCGCCAGCAGCCAAGAGTTTCGGGTAGCCAAAAACATTCAGTACTTC.

This clonotype was recorded at least ten times. The rearrangement joins TRBV14 to TRBJ2-1, with 11 nucleotides matching TRBD2. The trim removed 6 bases at V and 3 bases at J, leaving 4 bases unmatched. The CDR3 runs to 15 residues. CDR1 is SGHDN and CDR2 is FVKESK in the germline V gene. The CDR3 bases are TGTGCCAGCAGACCTACTAGCGGGAGCTACAATGAGCAGTTCTTC. This codes for CASRPTSGSYNEQFF.

Only a few counts were recorded for this clonotype. The rearrangement joins TRBV7-2 to TRBJ2-7; tentative D call: TRBD1 (6 bases). This CDR3 has 14 residues. V was pared by 2 bases and J by 4 bases, with 12 bases between. Germline CDR1 is SGHTA and CDR2 is FQGNSA. For the CDR3, the DNA is TGTGCCAGCAGCTTACAGGACAGTCTATACGAGCAGTACTTC. Amino acid sequence: CASSLQDSLYEQYF.

V gene TRBV4-3 combines with J gene TRBJ1-4; D not resolved. CDR1 and CDR2 from the germline V gene are LGHNA and YSLEER. Trimming stripped 0 bases from V and 6 bases from J, with 11 bases between. There are 15 residues in the CDR3. The CDR3 bases are TGCGCCAGCAGCCAAGATCCCCAGGTCTATGAAAAACTGTTTTTT. As protein: CASSQDPQVYEKLFF.

This clonotype was picked up many times. The J gene is TRBJ2-1, the V gene TRBV11-2; 15 bases are a match to TRBD2. CDR3 size: 18 residues. CDR1 and CDR2 from the germline V gene are SGHAT and FQNNGV. Trimming cost V 2 bases and J 5 bases; bases outside gene matches: 7. DNA of the CDR3: TGTGCCAGCAGCTTAAGTTGGGGACTAGCGGGAGGACACAATGAGCAGTTCTTC. As protein: CASSLSWGLAGGHNEQFF.

This clonotype has at least ten counts. The chain recombines TRBV7-2 with TRBJ2-7, with D hard to call. Germline V gene lookup returns CDR1 SGHTA and CDR2 FQGNSA. The length of the CDR3 is 14 residues. The V gene lost 3 bases and the J gene lost 4 bases, with 13 bases spanning the gap. The chain's CDR3 is CASSLDGLYYEQYF. The CDR3 region has the DNA TGTGCCAGCAGCTTGGACGGGTTGTATTACGAGCAGTACTTC.

The chain uses TRBV6-2 or TRBV6-3 and TRBJ2-7; D possibly corresponds to TRBD1 (7 bases). This CDR3 contains 14 residues. The germline V and J ends were trimmed by 6 bases and 0 bases, with 12 bases remaining between them. The germline CDR1 and CDR2 sequences are MNHEY and SVGEGT. CDR3: CASRRGDSSYEQYF. The CDR3 nucleotides read TGTGCCAGCAGGAGGGGGGACAGCTCCTACGAGCAGTACTTC.

This clonotype showed up just a few times. The chain recombines TRBV5-1 with TRBJ2-7; D is undetermined. V was cut by 3 bases and J by 6 bases, with 7 bases left in between. The germline V gene encodes CDR1 SGHRS and CDR2 YFSETQ. The CDR3 covers 11 residues. CDR3 in amino acids: CASSSLSEQYF. In DNA form, the CDR3 reads TGCGCCAGCAGCTCCCTGTCCGAGCAGTACTTC.

J is TRBJ1-1 and V is TRBV6-5; 7 bases line up with TRBD1. The CDR3 is made up of 14 amino acids. J was trimmed by 3 bases and V by 7 bases; bases with no gene match: 8. Germline CDR1 MNHEY, CDR2 SVGAGI. Here the CDR3 DNA reads TGTGCCAGCACCCTACAGGGGCTAGACACTGAAGCTTTCTTT. Encoded protein: CASTLQGLDTEAFF.

This chain connects TRBV5-1 to TRBJ2-5; maybe TRBD2 (5 bases). Germline lookup yields CDR1 SGHRS and CDR2 YFSETQ. The V end lost 4 bases, the J end lost 1 base, and 17 bases lay between the germline ends. CDR3 length: 16 residues. The CDR3 region is CASSSLRSGLQETQYF. The CDR3 bases are TGCGCCAGCAGCAGCTTGCGGAGTGGACTCCAAGAGACCCAGTACTTC.

This clonotype was observed many times. Sequence at one end of the junction differs from germline and may be a read error. This chain joins TRBV4-3 and TRBJ2-2; possible D gene TRBD2, 5 bases. The germline V gene encodes CDR1 LGHNA and CDR2 YSLEER. This CDR3 spans 15 amino acids. CDR3: CASGQVGRNTGELFF. CDR3 coding DNA: TGCGCCAGCGGCCAGGTGGGGAGGAACACCGGGGAGCTGTTTTTT.

The genes are TRBV7-6 and TRBJ2-3; D possibly matches TRBD1 or TRBD2 (5 bases each). This CDR3 region has 16 residues. Germline CDR1 is SGHVS and CDR2 is FNYEAQ. V was pared by 1 base and J by 3 bases, with 14 bases between. The CDR3 protein is CASSLETGPITDTQYF. For the CDR3, the DNA is TGTGCCAGCAGCTTAGAGACGGGACCTATAACAGATACGCAGTATTTT.

There are a few counts of this clonotype. V and J are TRBV19 and TRBJ2-1, with TRBD2 matching over 8 bases. V trimming: 5 bases; J trimming: 4 bases; junction bases outside the gene matches: 22. The CDR3 has 20 residues. Germline values: CDR1 LNHDA, CDR2 SQIVND (reference sequence). CDR3 amino acids: CASSSAGQGYTSGVYNEQFF. CDR3 nucleotides: TGTGCCAGTAGTTCGGCAGGGCAAGGTTATACTAGCGGAGTTTACAATGAGCAGTTCTTC.

This clonotype was seen more than once but under ten times. The chain joins TRBV5-5 to TRBJ1-2; D is undetermined. This CDR3 spans 13 amino acids. V shed 2 bases and J shed 1 base, with 6 bases lying between them. Germline CDR1 and CDR2: SGHKS and YYEKEE (reference sequence). This CDR3 reads CASSLVVNYGYTF. CDR3 coding DNA: TGTGCCAGCAGCTTAGTGGTTAACTATGGCTACACCTTC.

Remarks on this clonotype: A much larger clone is a single base away; this may be a read error. This chain uses TRBV27 with TRBJ2-1, with TRBD2 matching 12 bases. Germline values: CDR1 MNHEY, CDR2 SMNVEV (reference sequence). The CDR3 runs to 15 residues. CDR3 in amino acids: CGSSFGLAGTTEQFF. The DNA of the CDR3 is TGTGGCAGCAGTTTCGGACTAGCGGGAACCACTGAGCAGTTCTTC.

This clonotype was counted ten times or more. A read error may account for a junction end that differs from germline. This rearrangement joins TRBV15 to TRBJ2-3, with D unclear. The CDR3 extends over 14 amino acids. CDR1 is LNHNV and CDR2 is YYDKDF in the germline V gene (reference sequence). CDR3 amino acids: CATSRAVSIDTQYF. For the CDR3, the DNA is TGTGCCACCAGCAGAGCGGTTAGCATAGATACGCAGTATTTT.

This clonotype has only a few counts. This chain connects TRBV20-1 to TRBJ2-7; no clear D. This CDR3 is 13 amino acids long. Germline V CDR1 and CDR2: DFQATT, SNEGSKA (reference sequence). V dropped 3 bases and J dropped 3 bases, with 12 bases sitting between them. The CDR3 sequence: CSASDTGLYEQYF. CDR3 DNA sequence: TGCAGTGCTAGCGACACGGGCCTCTACGAGCAGTACTTC.

There are many counts of this clonotype. The chain employs TRBV15 and TRBJ2-1; TRBD1 or TRBD2 may be the D gene (6 bases each). Germline V gene data show CDR1 as LNHNV and CDR2 as YYDKDF (reference sequence). With 0 bases removed from V and 2 bases from J, the gap between germline ends came to 26 bases. The CDR3 contains 21 residues. The CDR3 is CATSRDPVGGRGVSPYNEQFF. The CDR3 DNA reads TGTGCCACCAGCAGAGATCCGGTCGGTGGAAGGGGGGTCAGTCCCTACAATGAGCAGTTCTTC. Full variable domain (remainder filled in from reference TRBV15 and TRBJ2-1): DAMVIQNPRYQVTQFGKPVTLSCSQTLNHNVMYWYQQKSSQAPKLLFHYYDKDFNNEADTPDNFQSRRPNTSFCFLDIRSPGLGDTAMYLCATSRDPVGGRGVSPYNEQFFGPGTRLTVL.

This clonotype was picked up a small number of times. The rearrangement joins TRBV20-1 to TRBJ2-1; D is unclear. CDR3 length: 12 amino acids. Germline CDR1 DFQATT, CDR2 SNEGSKA (reference sequence). Trimming took 6 bases from V and 8 from J, leaving 14 bases between them. The CDR3, as DNA: TGCAGTGCAGGCGCGACGGGCGATGAGCAGTTCTTC. Its protein product is CSAGATGDEQFF.

The rearrangement uses TRBV11-2 and TRBJ2-7, with D perhaps matching TRBD1 (7 bases). Trimming took 2 bases from V and 5 from J, leaving 16 bases between them. Germline assignment: CDR1 SGHAT and CDR2 FQNNGV. This CDR3 region has 15 residues. The CDR3 DNA sequence: TGTGCCAGCAGCTTACGCGGGACAGCGGTAAACGAGCAGTACTTC. Amino acids: CASSLRGTAVNEQYF. Filled out from reference TRBV11-2 and TRBJ2-7, the complete variable domain reads EAGVAQSPRYKIIEKRQSVAFWCNPISGHATLYWYQQILGQGPKLLIQFQNNGVVDDSQLPKDRFSAERLKGVDSTLKIQPAKLEDSAVYLCASSLRGTAVNEQYFGPGTRLTVT.